These 5 T cell receptor beta chains originate from one sample sequenced in a study of blood T cell repertoires in COVID-19. Generated by immunoSEQ multiplex PCR, the TCRdb table keeps only in-frame clones and is missing some. In the table there are 93,000 or so clones, more than 75% of which are singletons. Sequenced: peripheral blood. Receptors were obtained from a human donor in a cohort sampled during active COVID-19.

The chain is built from TRBV5-4 and TRBJ2-3, with TRBD2 as a possible D gene (6 bases). Germline V gene data show CDR1 as SGHNT and CDR2 as YYREEE (reference sequence). The length of the CDR3 is 15 residues. Trimming removed 1 base from V and 0 bases from J, with 9 bases in between. Here the CDR3 reads CASSLRSGSTDTQYF. CDR3 bases: TGTGCCAGCAGCTTGAGAAGCGGGAGCACAGATACGCAGTATTTT. The full variable domain, completed using reference TRBV5-4 and TRBJ2-3, is ETGVTQSPTHLIKTRGQQVTLRCSSQSGHNTVSWYQQALGQGPQFIFQYYREEENGRGNFPPRFSGLQFPNYSSELNVNALELDDSALYLCASSLRSGSTDTQYFGPGTRLTVL.

This clone was counted a single time. This rearrangement joins TRBV9 to TRBJ2-3; 7 nucleotides line up with TRBD2. The CDR3 has 15 residues. Germline V CDR1 and CDR2: SGDLS, YYNGEE. Trimming took 6 bases from V and 3 from J; bases not matched to a gene: 10. The CDR3 sequence is CASNPGGGWTDTQYF. CDR3 in DNA: TGTGCCAGCAACCCTGGCGGGGGTTGGACAGATACGCAGTATTTT.

The chain links TRBV7-9 to TRBJ2-3, with 7 bases aligning to TRBD2. Germline loops: CDR1 SEHNR, CDR2 FQNEAQ (reference sequence). V lost 3 bases and J lost 1; bases outside the gene matches: 4. The CDR3 runs to 15 residues. The CDR3 loop reads CASSLDAGGTDTQYF. The CDR3 DNA is TGTGCCAGCAGCTTGGACGCGGGGGGCACAGATACGCAGTATTTT.

The genes are TRBV12-5 and TRBJ1-2; a weak D match, TRBD1 (5 bases). The germline CDR1 and CDR2 sequences are LGHNT and FRNRAP. The CDR3 length is 14 residues. V shed 2 bases and J shed 9 bases, with 16 bases lying between them. The CDR3: CASGLPIRTRRYTF. As DNA, the CDR3 is TGTGCTAGTGGTTTGCCGATCCGGACAAGGCGCTACACCTTC.

The chain couples TRBV7-9 to TRBJ2-7; the match to TRBD2 covers 13 bases. CDR1 is SEHNR, CDR2 FQNEAQ, per germline (reference sequence). This CDR3 is 18 amino acids long. V shed 1 base and J 0 bases; nucleotides not matched to a gene: 6. The CDR3 region has the DNA TGTGCCAGCAGCTTAGGGGGACTAGCGGGGCCAAGCTCCTACGAGCAGTACTTC. Translation gives CASSLGGLAGPSSYEQYF. Complete variable domain (other parts from reference TRBV7-9 and TRBJ2-7): DTGVSQNPRHKITKRGQNVTFRCDPISEHNRLYWYRQTLGQGPEFLTYFQNEAQLEKSRLLSDRFSAERPKGSFSTLEIQRTEQGDSAMYLCASSLGGLAGPSSYEQYFGPGTRLTVT.